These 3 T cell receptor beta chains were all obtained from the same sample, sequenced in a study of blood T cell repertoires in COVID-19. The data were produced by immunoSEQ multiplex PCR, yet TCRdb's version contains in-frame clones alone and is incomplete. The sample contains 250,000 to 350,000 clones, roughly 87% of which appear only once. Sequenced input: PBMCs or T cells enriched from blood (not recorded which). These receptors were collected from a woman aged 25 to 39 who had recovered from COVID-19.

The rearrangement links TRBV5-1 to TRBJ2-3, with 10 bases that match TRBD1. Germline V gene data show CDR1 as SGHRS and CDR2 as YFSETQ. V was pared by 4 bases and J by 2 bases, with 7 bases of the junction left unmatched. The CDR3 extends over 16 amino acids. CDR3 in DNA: TGCGCCAGCAGCACCCAGGGACAGGGGATCACAGATACGCAGTATTTT. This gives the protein CASSTQGQGITDTQYF. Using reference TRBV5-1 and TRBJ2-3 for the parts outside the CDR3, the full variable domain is KAGVTQTPRYLIKTRGQQVTLSCSPISGHRSVSWYQQTPGQGLQFLFEYFSETQRNKGNFPGRFSGRQFSNSRSEMNVSTLELGDSALYLCASSTQGQGITDTQYFGPGTRLTVL.

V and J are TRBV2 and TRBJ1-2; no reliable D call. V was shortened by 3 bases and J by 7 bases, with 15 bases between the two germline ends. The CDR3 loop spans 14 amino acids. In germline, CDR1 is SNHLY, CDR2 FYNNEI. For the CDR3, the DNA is TGTGCCAGCAGTGACGGGAAAATCGGTCGTGGCTACACCTTC. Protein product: CASSDGKIGRGYTF.

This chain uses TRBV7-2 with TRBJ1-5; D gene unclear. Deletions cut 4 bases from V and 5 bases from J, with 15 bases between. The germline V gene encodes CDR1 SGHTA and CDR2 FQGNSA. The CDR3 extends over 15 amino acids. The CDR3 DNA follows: TGTGCCAGCAGCTCGGAGGACGGTCTATATCAGCCCCAGCATTTT. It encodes CASSSEDGLYQPQHF.